These 13 T cell receptor beta chains came from one sample sequenced in a study of Tregs in tolerant kidney transplant recipients. This table comes from immunoSEQ multiplex PCR, and its TCRdb copy is limited to in-frame clones, with some not included. This sample's clone table lists fewer than 55,000 clones. The sequenced sample was CD4+ T cells from blood, obtained before the transplant. The receptors stem from a human donor who received a combined kidney and bone marrow transplant.

Comment on this clone: The read ends 3 residues shy of where the CDR3 ends; the end is completed using the germline J gene. V is TRBV18 and J is TRBJ2-5, with TRBD1 as a possible D gene (5 bases). The CDR3 covers 14 residues. Trimming took 3 bases from V and 3 from J, leaving 11 bases between them. In germline, CDR1 is KGHSH, CDR2 LQKENI. CDR3 region: CASSPSTVKETQYF. The covered CDR3 bases are TGTGCCAGCTCACCTTCGACAGTAAAAGAGACC.

Notes on this clone: The CDR3 extends 3 residues past the end of the read, so its final part is completed from the germline J gene. This chain joins TRBV19 and TRBJ2-2; tentative D call: TRBD1 (6 bases). Germline V gene data show CDR1 as LNHDA and CDR2 as SQIVND (reference sequence). The V end was cut by 5 bases, the J end by 0 bases, with 7 bases between. The CDR3 spans 14 residues. CDR3 DNA (partial): TGTGCCAGTAGTCACAGGGCGAACACCGGGGAG. Its translation: CASSHRANTGE. The entire CDR3 sequence reads CASSHRANTGELFF.

Comment on this clone: The read is 3 residues too short to cover the CDR3 end, so that end is filled in from the germline J gene. The rearrangement joins TRBV18 to TRBJ1-4; 10 bases line up with TRBD1. The germline CDR1 and CDR2 sequences are KGHSH and LQKENI. Trimming at V came to 4 bases and at J to 3 bases, leaving 2 bases not matched to a gene. The CDR3 runs to 15 residues. The CDR3: CASSRGQGANEKLFF. The sequenced CDR3 bases are TGTGCCAGCTCACGTGGACAGGGGGCTAATGAAAAA.

A remark on this clone: The read ends 3 residues shy of where the CDR3 ends; the end is completed using the germline J gene. The rearrangement links TRBV7-9 to TRBJ2-7; D not resolved. CDR1 and CDR2 from the germline V gene are SEHNR and FQNEAQ (reference sequence). Trimming removed 3 bases at V and 2 bases at J, with 11 bases between. There are 14 residues in the CDR3. The CDR3 sequence: CASSLRQSTYEQYF. CDR3 bases read: TGTGCCAGCAGCTTGAGGCAGTCAACCTACGAG.

Concerning this clone itself: Read coverage stops 3 residues before the CDR3 terminus; the germline J gene supplies the remainder. The chain uses TRBV2 and TRBJ1-5; D remains ambiguous. CDR3 length equals 14 residues. Deletions cut 4 bases from V and 0 bases from J, with 7 bases between. From germline, CDR1 is SNHLY and CDR2 FYNNEI. Incomplete CDR3 DNA: TGTGCCAGCAGTGGCGGAAATAGCAATCAGCCC. Translating it yields CASSGGNSNQP. In full, the CDR3 is CASSGGNSNQPQHF.

The CDR3 is CASSADRPTYGYTF. Incomplete CDR3 DNA: TGTGCCAGCAGTGCGGACAGACCTACCTATGGC. The chain joins TRBV2 to TRBJ1-2, with D possibly matching TRBD1 (6 bases). Read sequence stops 3 residues before the CDR3 end, and the germline J gene provides the missing end. V was cut by 4 bases and J by 4 bases, with 13 bases left in between. The CDR3 sequence is 14 residues long. CDR1 is SNHLY and CDR2 is FYNNEI in the germline V gene.

With regard to this clone: Read coverage stops 3 residues before the CDR3 terminus; the germline J gene supplies the remainder. J is TRBJ2-2 and V is TRBV20-1, with 11 bases matching TRBD1. J gave up 3 bases and V 5 bases, and 8 bases lay outside the gene matches. Germline CDR1 is DFQATT and CDR2 is SNEGSKA (reference sequence). The CDR3 is made up of 16 amino acids. The CDR3 region is CSAGRTGGLDTGELFF. The CDR3 DNA, read in part, is TGCAGTGCTGGACGGACAGGGGGCCTCGACACCGGGGAG.

About this clone: The CDR3 is cut off 3 residues early in the read; its end comes from the germline J gene. The rearrangement links TRBV29-1 to TRBJ1-2; 9 positions agree with TRBD1. Per the germline V gene, CDR1 is SQVTM and CDR2 is ANQGSEA. The CDR3 length is 11 residues. The CDR3 loop reads CSVQDRGGYTF. CDR3 bases read: TGCAGCGTGCAGGACAGGGGCGGC.

To note about this clone: The CDR3 is cut off 3 residues early in the read; its end comes from the germline J gene. The genes are TRBV19 and TRBJ2-5; D might be TRBD2 (7 bases). The CDR3 has 16 residues. Germline V lookup: CDR1 LNHDA, CDR2 SQIVND (reference sequence). Between the trimmed V and J ends, which lost 4 bases and 4 bases, there was a span of 19 bases. The CDR3 is CASSTRGGAVVETQYF. The sequenced part of the CDR3 DNA is TGTGCCAGTAGTACCAGAGGGGGGGCGGTGGTAGAGACC.

This chain's CDR3 is CASRPGQGTYEQYF. Incomplete CDR3 DNA: TGTGCCAGCAGGCCGGGACAGGGGACCTACGAG. This sequence joins TRBV7-9 and TRBJ2-7, with TRBD1 identical over 10 bases. The read terminates 3 residues before the CDR3 end, so the remaining end is supplied by the germline J gene. Germline CDR1 is SEHNR and CDR2 is FQNEAQ (reference sequence). The CDR3 extends over 14 amino acids. V shed 6 bases and J 2 bases; nucleotides not matched to a gene: 4. Based on the CDR3 plus reference TRBV7-9 and TRBJ2-7, the full variable domain is DTGVSQNPRHKITKRGQNVTFRCDPISEHNRLYWYRQTLGQGPEFLTYFQNEAQLEKSRLLSDRFSAERPKGSFSTLEIQRTEQGDSAMYLCASRPGQGTYEQYFGPGTRLTVT.

As concerns this clone: The CDR3 is cut off 3 residues early in the read; its end comes from the germline J gene. V and J are TRBV7-9 and TRBJ1-2; D is unclear. Germline V lookup: CDR1 SEHNR, CDR2 FQNEAQ (reference sequence). This CDR3 comprises 12 residues. The V and J ends lost 5 bases and 1 base respectively, with 5 bases between them. The sequenced CDR3 bases are TGTGCCAGCAGCCCGGGTAACTATGGC. Its translation: CASSPGNYG. From start to end, the CDR3 is CASSPGNYGYTF.

Points on this clone: Coverage ceases 3 residues before the CDR3 finishes, and the germline J gene fills in the end. The rearrangement uses TRBV19 and TRBJ1-4, with D tentatively TRBD1 (6 bases). Germline V gene data show CDR1 as LNHDA and CDR2 as SQIVND (reference sequence). The V and J ends lost 7 bases and 5 bases respectively, with 17 bases between them. The CDR3 length is 15 residues. The part of the CDR3 DNA that was read is TGTGCCAGTAAAGATTTTGGACAGAGAAATGAAAAA. This codes for CASKDFGQRNEK. The complete CDR3 protein is CASKDFGQRNEKLFF.

Points on this clone: The read ends 3 residues before the CDR3 terminus; that terminus is restored from the germline J gene. The chain recombines TRBV2 with TRBJ1-1, with D unclear. Germline assignment: CDR1 SNHLY and CDR2 FYNNEI. V lost 5 bases, J lost 5 bases, and 15 bases lay in between. The CDR3 runs 14 residues. The DNA read from the CDR3 is TGTGCCAGCAGTCTAGCCATGGCGGGGACTGAA. Protein product: CASSLAMAGTE. The full CDR3 protein reads CASSLAMAGTEAFF.